Here is one TCR beta chain with its context. This specimen belongs to a study of T cells in Graves' hyperthyroidism and ophthalmopathy. Researchers amplified the TCR beta CDR3 regions from RNA transcripts. When the TCR CDR3 underwent first-round RT-PCR, the HTBI primer set was used. Each CDR3 protein gets one entry after TCRdb re-called the multiplex PCR reads with MiXCR. The sample lists some 620,000 distinct CDR3 sequences, 15% to 20% seen once, with 3.5% to 4% in the top ten. CDR1 is MNHEY and CDR2 is SVGEGT in the germline V gene. The CDR3 sequence is 12 residues long. V dropped 0 bases and J dropped 8 bases, with 5 bases sitting between them.

Sequenced material: blood. The receptor was isolated from a woman under 40 with Graves' hyperthyroidism. The V call is TRBV6-2 or TRBV6-3, the J call TRBJ2-1; no clear D gene. The DNA for the CDR3 is TGTGCCAGCAGTTACTCTCAGGATGAGCAGTTCTTC. Residues: CASSYSQDEQFF.